One sample yielded the 17 T cell receptor beta chains listed below, sequenced in a study of T cell responses to AZD1222 COVID-19 vaccine. Using immunoSEQ multiplex PCR, the repertoire was profiled, and TCRdb retains in-frame clones only, with some absent. There are around 65,000 clones in the sample; roughly 70% occur only once, and around an eighth lies in the top ten. The sequencing here drew on peripheral blood, taken on day 0 of AZD1222 vaccination. The receptor source for this set is an adult in good health.

Only a few counts were recorded for this clone. The chain links TRBV5-1 to TRBJ2-7; D is ambiguous. Per the germline V gene, CDR1 is SGHRS and CDR2 is YFSETQ. This CDR3 region has 12 residues. Between the trimmed V and J ends, which lost 0 bases and 3 bases, there was a span of 4 bases. The CDR3 region is CASSLGFYEQYF. As DNA, the CDR3 is TGCGCCAGCAGCTTGGGATTCTACGAGCAGTACTTC. The full variable domain, completed using reference TRBV5-1 and TRBJ2-7, is KAGVTQTPRYLIKTRGQQVTLSCSPISGHRSVSWYQQTPGQGLQFLFEYFSETQRNKGNFPGRFSGRQFSNSRSEMNVSTLELGDSALYLCASSLGFYEQYFGPGTRLTVT.

This rearrangement joins TRBV18 to TRBJ2-5, with 7 nucleotides matching TRBD1. Germline lookup yields CDR1 KGHSH and CDR2 LQKENI. J lost 6 bases, V lost 1 base, and 8 bases had no gene match. This CDR3 region has 15 residues. The CDR3 DNA is TGTGCCAGCTCACCACGGGAAGGGGGCGCGCAGACCCAGTACTTC. Encoded protein: CASSPREGGAQTQYF.

The V gene is TRBV28, the J gene TRBJ2-2; unclear D gene. The CDR3 totals 16 residues. CDR1 and CDR2 (germline): MDHEN, SYDVKM. The ends were cut back, 5 bases at V and 0 bases at J, with 13 bases in the middle. The CDR3 bases are TGTGCCAGCAGTCCGCAGCACCCCGCGAACACCGGGGAGCTGTTTTTT. Protein: CASSPQHPANTGELFF.

The V and J genes are TRBV7-2 and TRBJ2-2; D not certain. The germline V and J ends were trimmed by 4 bases and 10 bases, with 10 bases remaining between them. The CDR3 has 12 residues. CDR1 and CDR2 (germline): SGHTA, FQGNSA. This CDR3 is CASSSYLEELFF. CDR3 sequence (DNA): TGTGCCAGCAGCTCCTATCTGGAGGAGCTGTTTTTT. The whole variable domain, filled in from reference TRBV7-2 and TRBJ2-2, reads GAGVSQSPSNKVTEKGKDVELRCDPISGHTALYWYRQSLGQGLEFLIYFQGNSAPDKSGLPSDRFSAERTGGSVSTLTIQRTQQEDSAVYLCASSSYLEELFFGEGSRLTVL.

This clone was detected a few times. The chain carries TRBV10-3 and TRBJ2-7, with 11 bases fitting TRBD1. This CDR3 comprises 15 residues. CDR1 is ENHRY, CDR2 SYGVKD, per germline. Unmatched junction bases numbered 3, after V lost 0 bases and J lost 5 bases. The CDR3 protein is CAISESQDRGHEQYF. The CDR3 DNA reads as TGTGCCATCAGTGAGTCGCAGGACAGGGGGCACGAGCAGTACTTC.

This chain joins TRBV7-2 and TRBJ2-2, with 9 bases lining up with TRBD1. In germline, CDR1 is SGHTA, CDR2 FQGNSA. Losses at the gene ends were 3 bases for V and 7 bases for J; bases not matched to a gene: 3. The CDR3 is made up of 14 amino acids. CDR3 DNA: TGTGCCAGCAGCTTCGGGACAGGGTTCGGGGAGCTGTTTTTT. The encoded protein is CASSFGTGFGELFF.

This clone was detected once. The chain links TRBV6-5 to TRBJ1-4; no reliable D call. Germline CDR1 and CDR2: MNHEY and SVGAGI. The CDR3 length is 15 residues. With 0 bases removed from V and 5 bases from J, the gap between germline ends came to 10 bases. CDR3 coding DNA: TGTGCCAGCAGTTACTCCGCCGGGAGAAATGAAAAACTGTTTTTT. It is translated as CASSYSAGRNEKLFF.

The rearrangement joins TRBV27 to TRBJ1-1; possibly TRBD1 for D (6 bases). Trimming removed 4 bases from V and 0 bases from J, with 12 bases in between. Per germline, CDR1 MNHEY and CDR2 SMNVEV (reference sequence). This CDR3 is built from 15 residues. CDR3 amino acids: CASSSRQAMNTEAFF. CDR3 nucleotide sequence: TGTGCCAGCAGTTCTCGACAGGCAATGAACACTGAAGCTTTCTTT.

This clone was recorded a few times. The gene calls are TRBV19 and TRBJ2-1, with TRBD1 matching 9 bases. The CDR3 length is 14 residues. CDR1 and CDR2 from the germline V gene are LNHDA and SQIVND (reference sequence). The V gene end was trimmed by 6 bases and the J gene end by 7 bases; junction bases not matched to a gene: 7. The CDR3, as DNA: TGTGCCAGTAGACGGGACAGGGTTCTTAATGAGCAGTTCTTC. It encodes CASRRDRVLNEQFF.

This clone was seen only a few times. The V call is TRBV4-3, the J call TRBJ1-1, with D possibly matching TRBD1 (5 bases). Germline V gene data show CDR1 as LGHNA and CDR2 as YSLEER. The CDR3 is made up of 15 amino acids. The V and J ends lost 1 base and 1 base respectively, with 10 bases between them. CDR3 amino acids: CASSQVWRGNTEAFF. CDR3 nucleotide sequence: TGCGCCAGCAGCCAAGTATGGAGGGGGAACACTGAAGCTTTCTTT.

This clone has a handful of counts. The chain is built from TRBV6-2 or TRBV6-3 and TRBJ1-2; possible D gene TRBD1, 5 bases. V lost 2 bases to trimming and J lost 4 bases, with 5 bases between them. Per the germline V gene, CDR1 is MNHEY and CDR2 is SVGEGT. This CDR3 is built from 12 residues. CDR3 sequence reads: CASSYGTYGYTF. CDR3 sequence (DNA): TGTGCCAGCAGTTACGGGACCTATGGCTACACCTTC.

The genes are TRBV7-8 and TRBJ1-4; D is uncertain. Looked up from germline, CDR1 is SGHVS and CDR2 is FQNEAQ. Deletions cut 5 bases from V and 6 bases from J, with 16 bases between. The CDR3 sequence is 15 residues long. DNA for the CDR3: TGTGCCAGCAGCCGAGCACGGGGAACAGATGAAAAACTGTTTTTT. It specifies CASSRARGTDEKLFF.

V is TRBV7-9 and J is TRBJ2-3; no definite D call. Per germline, CDR1 SEHNR and CDR2 FQNEAQ (reference sequence). CDR3 length: 16 residues. Trimming pared 3 bases from V and 1 base from J, leaving 14 bases between. The CDR3 DNA reads TGTGCCAGCAGCTTTATTATCTGGGGTGGCACAGATACGCAGTATTTT. This encodes CASSFIIWGGTDTQYF.

The V and J genes are TRBV18 and TRBJ2-2; D is unclear. Germline V gives CDR1 KGHSH, CDR2 LQKENI. CDR3 length: 13 amino acids. V was shortened by 2 bases and J by 8 bases, with 9 bases between the two germline ends. The CDR3 protein is CASSPSDTGELFF. The CDR3 nucleotides read TGTGCCAGCTCACCATCCGATACGGGGGAGCTGTTTTTT. Based on the CDR3 plus reference TRBV18 and TRBJ2-2, the full variable domain is NAGVMQNPRHLVRRRGQEARLRCSPMKGHSHVYWYRQLPEEGLKFMVYLQKENIIDESGMPKERFSAEFPKEGPSILRIQQVVRGDSAAYFCASSPSDTGELFFGEGSRLTVL.

The gene calls are TRBV30 and TRBJ1-1; 11 bases are shared with TRBD1. CDR3 length equals 17 residues. V was pared by 8 bases and J by 2 bases, with 16 bases of the junction left unmatched. Germline V gives CDR1 GTSNPN, CDR2 SVGIG (reference sequence). The CDR3, as DNA: TGTGCCAGGGGGAGGACAGGGGGCTTTCTCCATAACACTGAAGCTTTCTTT. Protein product: CARGRTGGFLHNTEAFF. Full variable domain (rest looked up from reference TRBV30 and TRBJ1-1): SQTIHQWPATLVQPVGSPLSLECTVEGTSNPNLYWYRQAAGRGLQLLFYSVGIGQISSEVPQNLSASRPQDRQFILSSKKLLLSDSGFYLCARGRTGGFLHNTEAFFGQGTRLTVV.

In this sample, this clone is medium-sized. The J gene is TRBJ2-7, the V gene TRBV4-1; D unclear. Between the trimmed V and J ends, which lost 0 bases and 6 bases, there was a span of 12 bases. The CDR3 is 14 residues long. In germline, CDR1 is MGHRA, CDR2 YSYEKL. CDR3 sequence (DNA): TGCGCCAGCAGCCAAGAATCCCAGATTCCCGAGCAGTACTTC. This translates into CASSQESQIPEQYF.

V and J are TRBV6-6 and TRBJ2-7; TRBD1 aligns across 8 bases. The CDR3 covers 13 residues. The V gene end was trimmed by 5 bases and the J gene end by 6 bases; junction bases not matched to a gene: 6. Looked up from germline, CDR1 is MNHNY and CDR2 is SVGAGI (reference sequence). CDR3 residues: CASSPDRVGEQYF. The CDR3 bases are TGTGCCAGCAGTCCGGACAGGGTGGGCGAGCAGTACTTC.